These 5 T cell receptor beta chains share one sample of origin, sequenced in a study of T cells after yellow fever vaccination. TCRdb analysed the 5' RACE reads with MiXCR anew, one entry per CDR3 protein. The sample carries about 22,000 distinct CDR3 sequences, 4% to 6% recorded once. The specimen was PBMCs, either bulk or a sorted T-cell subset (CD4+, CD8+, memory, or dextramer-sorted; not recorded which), collected 45 days after the first yellow fever vaccination. Receptors were obtained from a man younger than 30 who received the YFV17D yellow fever vaccine.

This clonotype has ten or more counts. V usage is TRBV6-1 and J usage is TRBJ2-7; D gene uncertain. The germline V gene encodes CDR1 MNHNS and CDR2 SASEGT. The ends were cut back, 7 bases at V and 2 bases at J, with 12 bases in the middle. The CDR3 sequence is 13 residues long. CDR3 residues: CASNSPATYEQYV. CDR3 bases: TGTGCCAGCAACAGCCCGGCCACCTACGAGCAGTACGTC.

This clonotype was detected many times. The V call is TRBV20-1, the J call TRBJ1-5; no reliable D call. The length of the CDR3 is 14 residues. V gave up 3 bases and J gave up 3 bases, with 12 bases separating them. Germline V gene data show CDR1 as DFQATT and CDR2 as SNEGSKA (reference sequence). The CDR3 is CSASFGEFNQPQHF. The CDR3 nucleotides read TGCAGTGCTAGTTTCGGGGAGTTCAATCAGCCCCAGCATTTT.

This clonotype was seen at least ten times. J is TRBJ1-1 and V is TRBV5-1, with 7 positions matching TRBD1. With 4 bases clipped from V and 3 bases from J, the junction kept 6 bases outside the gene matches. The CDR3 has 14 amino acids. Germline V gene lookup returns CDR1 SGHRS and CDR2 YFSETQ. The CDR3 loop is CASSLTGVDTEAFF. The CDR3 DNA reads TGCGCCAGCAGCCTTACAGGGGTGGACACTGAAGCTTTCTTT.

In this sample, this clonotype turned up many times. The rearrangement links TRBV18 to TRBJ2-7, with unresolved D. V lost 3 bases, J lost 0 bases, and 9 bases lay in between. Per germline, CDR1 KGHSH and CDR2 LQKENI. This CDR3 has 14 amino acids. The CDR3 DNA reads TGTGCCAGCTCACCTGACCCAGACTCCTACGAGCAGTACTTC. This codes for CASSPDPDSYEQYF.

This clonotype was observed at least ten times. The chain employs TRBV7-2 and TRBJ2-3; unclear D gene. V was pared by 5 bases and J by 4 bases, with 13 bases between. The CDR3 sequence is 14 residues long. Germline loops: CDR1 SGHTA, CDR2 FQGNSA. CDR3 DNA: TGTGCCAGCAGCCAACGGCCGGTCTCAGATACGCAGTATTTT. Translating gives CASSQRPVSDTQYF. The complete variable domain, with remaining parts taken from reference TRBV7-2 and TRBJ2-3, reads GAGVSQSPSNKVTEKGKDVELRCDPISGHTALYWYRQSLGQGLEFLIYFQGNSAPDKSGLPSDRFSAERTGGSVSTLTIQRTQQEDSAVYLCASSQRPVSDTQYFGPGTRLTVL.